This T cell receptor beta chain was sequenced for a study of T and B cells in COVID-19 patients. There are a few counts of this clonotype. Its target is unknown. Each TRB amplification used about 220-500 ng of genomic DNA from blood. BIOMED2 TRB-A/B primer pools were used in multiplex TRB PCR. TCRdb recomputed calls from the multiplex PCR reads with MiXCR, one row per CDR3 protein. The sample includes hundreds of distinct CDR3 sequences, 21% seen only once; the top ten take over 65%. The CDR3 runs to 18 residues. Per the germline V gene, CDR1 is SEHNR and CDR2 is FQNEAQ (reference sequence). Trimming removed 2 bases from V and 1 base from J, with 18 bases in between. General study findings and limits: At recovery TRB diversity and richness exceeded healthy donors, after highly clonal active COVID-19 repertoires.

Sample: blood. The chain carries TRBV7-9 and TRBJ2-1; D is perhaps TRBD2 (7 bases). The origin of this receptor is a human donor with active COVID-19. The CDR3 nucleotides are TGTGCCAGCAGCTTAACAGGGCCTAGCGGCAAGTCCTACAATGAGCAGTTCTTC. It specifies CASSLTGPSGKSYNEQFF.